The 30 T cell receptor beta chains below come from one sample, sequenced in a study of T cell repertoires in cytomegalovirus infection. These receptors lack a known antigen. TCRdb ran MiXCR on the reads and lists one entry per CDR3 protein. The data contain roughly 500,000 distinct CDR3 sequences, more than 40% of them singletons. Sequencing used cultured PBMCs, obtained from culture after CMV antigen stimulation. The receptors were sampled from a human donor in good health (CMV status not recorded). Some clones in this sample may be carry-over from other donors' samples.

V and J are TRBV19 and TRBJ2-7; D possibly corresponds to TRBD2 (5 bases). The CDR3 length is 14 residues. Between the trimmed V and J ends, which lost 3 bases and 2 bases, there was a span of 11 bases. From germline, CDR1 is LNHDA and CDR2 SQIVND (reference sequence). CDR3 residues: CASSIRAGAYEQYF. CDR3 nucleotides: TGTGCCAGTAGTATCCGCGCCGGGGCCTACGAGCAGTACTTC.

V gene TRBV20-1 combines with J gene TRBJ1-3; perhaps TRBD1 as D (6 bases). This CDR3 comprises 13 residues. CDR1 is DFQATT, CDR2 SNEGSKA, per germline (reference sequence). Trimming shortened V by 5 bases and J by 1 base, and 9 bases separated the two germline ends. DNA for the CDR3: TGCAGTGCTCCCGGACAGTCTGGAAACACCATATATTTT. This encodes CSAPGQSGNTIYF.

This clonotype has just a few counts. This sequence joins TRBV6-6 and TRBJ2-5; TRBD2 matches 11 bases. Trimming cost V 5 bases and J 2 bases; bases outside gene matches: 10. The CDR3 is 17 amino acids. Germline V gene lookup returns CDR1 MNHNY and CDR2 SVGAGI (reference sequence). The CDR3 region has the DNA TGTGCCAGCAGTCACGGTAGCGGGGGGGCCCAACAAGAGACCCAGTACTTC. Residues: CASSHGSGGAQQETQYF.

This clonotype was counted a few times. The chain employs TRBV6-1 and TRBJ2-1; 12 nucleotides align to TRBD2. This CDR3 spans 16 amino acids. The germline CDR1 and CDR2 sequences are MNHNS and SASEGT. J was trimmed by 9 bases and V by 6 bases; bases with no gene match: 12. The CDR3: CASRELGLAGLGEQFF. The CDR3 nucleotides read TGTGCCAGCAGGGAATTAGGACTAGCGGGACTCGGTGAGCAGTTCTTC.

The V and J genes are TRBV12-3 or TRBV12-4 and TRBJ2-1, with TRBD2 as a possible D gene (6 bases). V was pared by 6 bases and J by 9 bases, with 12 bases between. The CDR3 covers 12 residues. CDR3 DNA sequence: TGTGCCAGCAGCATTCCCGGGGGTGAGCAGTTCTTC. Its translation is CASSIPGGEQFF.

V usage is TRBV7-8 and J usage is TRBJ1-1; D is unresolved. Germline CDR1 and CDR2: SGHVS and FQNEAQ. Trimming pared 3 bases from V and 1 base from J, leaving 12 bases between. The CDR3 length is 15 residues. The CDR3 spells CASSFGWAGNTEAFF. For the CDR3, the DNA is TGTGCCAGCAGCTTTGGGTGGGCGGGGAACACTGAAGCTTTCTTT.

The chain combines TRBV11-2 with TRBJ2-2, with TRBD2 identical over 9 bases. Germline-derived CDR1 and CDR2 are SGHAT and FQNNGV. The CDR3 has 20 amino acids. The trim removed 1 base at V and 1 base at J, leaving 13 bases unmatched. CDR3 region: CASSLGGYYRSGRNTGELFF. CDR3 nucleotides: TGTGCCAGCAGCTTAGGGGGGTACTACCGTAGCGGGAGGAACACCGGGGAGCTGTTTTTT.

This clonotype was seen a few times. V and J are TRBV12-5 and TRBJ1-1; perhaps TRBD1 as D (6 bases). Per germline, CDR1 LGHNT and CDR2 FRNRAP. This CDR3 has 18 amino acids. V lost 1 base and J lost 4, with 22 bases in between. CDR3 sequence reads: CASGLARTVWPPGTEAFF. Here the CDR3 DNA reads TGTGCTAGTGGTTTGGCCCGGACAGTTTGGCCGCCTGGCACTGAAGCTTTCTTT.

V usage is TRBV6-5 and J usage is TRBJ2-2, with 10 bases that match TRBD2. J was trimmed by 4 bases and V by 8 bases; bases with no gene match: 7. CDR1 and CDR2 from the germline V gene are MNHEY and SVGAGI. The CDR3 sequence is 15 residues long. As DNA, the CDR3 is TGTGCCAGCCGATCTACTAGCGGGGTCACCGGGGAGCTGTTTTTT. This gives the protein CASRSTSGVTGELFF.

The rearrangement uses TRBV7-3 and TRBJ2-4, with D unclear. The germline V and J ends were trimmed by 2 bases and 5 bases, with 7 bases remaining between them. Germline V lookup: CDR1 SGHTA, CDR2 FQGTGA. This CDR3 has 13 residues. This CDR3 reads CASSLDGENIQYF. For the CDR3, the DNA is TGTGCCAGCAGCTTAGATGGGGAAAACATTCAGTACTTC. The full variable domain, its missing parts supplied by reference TRBV7-3 and TRBJ2-4, is GAGVSQTPSNKVTEKGKYVELRCDPISGHTALYWYRQSLGQGPEFLIYFQGTGAADDSGLPNDRFFAVRPEGSVSTLKIQRTERGDSAVYLCASSLDGENIQYFGAGTRLSVL.

This clonotype came up a few times. CDR3 sequence reads: CASSLGQDGWAQHF. In DNA, the CDR3 is TGTGCCAGCAGCTTAGGACAGGACGGGTGGGCCCAGCATTTT. The V and J genes are TRBV7-6 and TRBJ1-5; possible D gene TRBD1, 6 bases. Germline V gene lookup returns CDR1 SGHVS and CDR2 FNYEAQ. The V and J ends lost 1 base and 11 bases respectively, with 15 bases between them. The length of the CDR3 is 14 residues.

The chain is built from TRBV7-2 and TRBJ2-1; 7 bases line up with TRBD2. Germline-derived CDR1 and CDR2 are SGHTA and FQGNSA. This CDR3 is built from 16 residues. J was trimmed by 0 bases and V by 1 base; bases with no gene match: 3. CDR3 protein: CASSLERGVSYNEQFF. CDR3 coding DNA: TGTGCCAGCAGCTTAGAACGGGGGGTCTCCTACAATGAGCAGTTCTTC. Complete variable domain (other parts from reference TRBV7-2 and TRBJ2-1): GAGVSQSPSNKVTEKGKDVELRCDPISGHTALYWYRQSLGQGLEFLIYFQGNSAPDKSGLPSDRFSAERTGGSVSTLTIQRTQQEDSAVYLCASSLERGVSYNEQFFGPGTRLTVL.

The V call is TRBV7-6, the J call TRBJ1-2; 11 bases are a match to TRBD1. The CDR3 totals 15 residues. Germline CDR1 reads SGHVS; CDR2 reads FNYEAQ. V lost 1 base, J lost 6 bases, and 4 bases stayed unmatched. The CDR3 is CASSLGRTGGDGYTF. CDR3 bases: TGTGCCAGCAGCTTAGGGCGGACAGGGGGCGATGGCTACACCTTC.

The V gene is TRBV7-9, the J gene TRBJ2-7; tentative D call: TRBD2 (6 bases). V gave up 5 bases and J gave up 7 bases, with 18 bases separating them. In germline, CDR1 is SEHNR, CDR2 FQNEAQ (reference sequence). This CDR3 region has 14 residues. The CDR3 DNA is TGTGCCAGCAGCCCAGCGGGCACCCCGCGGGAGCAGTACTTC. Its protein product is CASSPAGTPREQYF.

This clonotype came up a few times. DNA for the CDR3: TGTGCCAGCAGTTTTTCCCAGTCAGAGCAGTACTTC. This gives the protein CASSFSQSEQYF. V is TRBV12-3 or TRBV12-4 and J is TRBJ2-7; no definite D call. The V end was cut by 3 bases, the J end by 7 bases, with 10 bases between. This CDR3 comprises 12 residues.

J is TRBJ2-3 and V is TRBV20-1; no firm D call. This CDR3 is built from 15 residues. V gave up 1 base and J gave up 0 bases, with 11 bases separating them. Looked up from germline, CDR1 is DFQATT and CDR2 is SNEGSKA (reference sequence). The CDR3 here is CSARGHHASTDTQYF. CDR3 nucleotides: TGCAGTGCTAGAGGACACCACGCTAGCACAGATACGCAGTATTTT.

In this sample, this clonotype turned up a few times. The chain uses TRBV5-1 and TRBJ2-5; D assignment may be TRBD1 or TRBD2 (5 bases each). CDR1 and CDR2 from the germline V gene are SGHRS and YFSETQ. V was clipped by 2 bases and J by 1 base, with 9 bases between them. The length of the CDR3 is 14 residues. The CDR3 bases are TGCGCCAGCAGCTTTATGGGACCCCAAGAGACCCAGTACTTC. Its protein is CASSFMGPQETQYF.

In this sample, this clonotype turned up a few times. The chain couples TRBV7-6 to TRBJ2-6; D uncertain. The germline V gene encodes CDR1 SGHVS and CDR2 FNYEAQ. V shed 5 bases and J shed 0 bases, with 17 bases lying between them. This CDR3 spans 18 amino acids. The CDR3 loop is CASSPPLGVNSGANVLTF. The CDR3 bases are TGTGCCAGCAGCCCACCGCTAGGCGTGAACTCTGGGGCCAACGTCCTGACTTTC.

This clonotype was recorded a few times. The gene calls are TRBV7-6 and TRBJ1-1; 8 bases align to TRBD1. Trimming at V came to 5 bases and at J to 0 bases, leaving 8 bases not matched to a gene. The length of the CDR3 is 16 residues. Germline V lookup: CDR1 SGHVS, CDR2 FNYEAQ. The CDR3 DNA sequence: TGTGCCAGCAGCCCCTTCAGGGGGCGATTGAACACTGAAGCTTTCTTT. It encodes CASSPFRGRLNTEAFF.

The rearrangement uses TRBV7-2 and TRBJ1-2; 8 nucleotides line up with TRBD1. After removal of 5 bases from V and 3 bases from J, the junction contained 14 bases not matched to a gene. CDR3 length equals 17 residues. Germline CDR1 and CDR2: SGHTA and FQGNSA. The chain's CDR3 is CASSPHPRTGLDYGYTF. CDR3 sequence (DNA): TGTGCCAGCAGCCCCCACCCCCGGACAGGGCTGGACTATGGCTACACCTTC.

This clonotype has only a few counts. The chain employs TRBV7-8 and TRBJ1-2; D is perhaps TRBD1 (5 bases). Germline CDR1 is SGHVS and CDR2 is FQNEAQ. Trimming shortened V by 4 bases and J by 2 bases, and 14 bases separated the two germline ends. The CDR3 consists of 15 residues. CDR3 protein: CASSSRISGNYGYTF. CDR3 coding DNA: TGTGCCAGCAGCTCCCGGATCTCAGGGAACTATGGCTACACCTTC.

This clonotype occurred once. The rearrangement uses TRBV19 and TRBJ1-2; 7 bases line up with TRBD1. There are 14 residues in the CDR3. Looked up from germline, CDR1 is LNHDA and CDR2 is SQIVND (reference sequence). Trimming took 2 bases from V and 3 from J; bases not matched to a gene: 3. The CDR3 DNA follows: TGTGCCAGTAGTATACACAGGGGCGACTATGGCTACACCTTC. This codes for CASSIHRGDYGYTF.

This clonotype was observed once. The chain joins TRBV6-8 to TRBJ1-2; D uncertain. V was clipped by 0 bases and J by 8 bases, with 22 bases between them. CDR1 is MNHGY and CDR2 is SAAAGT in the germline V gene. This CDR3 spans 17 amino acids. The DNA of the CDR3 is TGTGCCAGCAGTTACTCCGACCTCGTCCCTTACCTGGTAGGCTACACCTTC. Translated, it gives CASSYSDLVPYLVGYTF.

The chain uses TRBV20-1 and TRBJ1-1; D not certain. CDR3 length equals 13 residues. The ends were cut back, 4 bases at V and 1 base at J, with 10 bases in the middle. Germline V gene data show CDR1 as DFQATT and CDR2 as SNEGSKA (reference sequence). The CDR3 sequence: CSAIGTPNTEAFF. As DNA, the CDR3 is TGCAGTGCTATCGGCACCCCGAACACTGAAGCTTTCTTT.

This clonotype has at least ten counts. The chain couples TRBV7-2 to TRBJ2-2; D assignment may be TRBD1 or TRBD2 (5 bases each). The V gene's germline CDR1 is SGHTA and CDR2 FQGNSA. The CDR3 sequence is 14 residues long. Trimming pared 10 bases from V and 4 bases from J, leaving 16 bases between. The DNA for the CDR3 is TGTGCCACCCAGAGGGGACCCCTCACCGGGGAGCTGTTTTTT. As protein: CATQRGPLTGELFF.

The J gene is TRBJ1-3, the V gene TRBV6-6; D might be TRBD1 (6 bases). This CDR3 spans 15 amino acids. Germline values: CDR1 MNHNY, CDR2 SVGAGI (reference sequence). Deletions cut 10 bases from V and 0 bases from J, with 16 bases between. CDR3: CATRPGGGSGNTIYF. CDR3 nucleotide sequence: TGTGCCACCCGGCCGGGGGGCGGCTCTGGAAACACCATATATTTT.

V usage is TRBV12-3 or TRBV12-4 and J usage is TRBJ1-1; 10 bases map to TRBD1. V shed 8 bases, J shed 1 base, and the junction held 22 bases outside the gene matches. CDR3 length: 20 amino acids. CDR3 loop: CASRSPWDRGVGMANTEAFF. CDR3 sequence (DNA): TGTGCCAGCCGTAGCCCTTGGGACAGGGGTGTCGGCATGGCGAACACTGAAGCTTTCTTT.

This clonotype has just a few counts. V gene TRBV7-2 combines with J gene TRBJ1-6; D uncertain. V was clipped by 8 bases and J by 9 bases, with 11 bases between them. The CDR3 has 12 residues. In germline, CDR1 is SGHTA, CDR2 FQGNSA. This chain's CDR3 is CASGVLTSPLHF. CDR3 coding DNA: TGTGCCAGCGGGGTTCTTACTTCACCCCTCCACTTT.

The gene calls are TRBV7-9 and TRBJ1-6, with TRBD1 matching 7 bases. Trimming at V came to 4 bases and at J to 9 bases, leaving 6 bases not matched to a gene. The CDR3 consists of 14 residues. Germline V gene data show CDR1 as SEHNR and CDR2 as FQNEAQ (reference sequence). CDR3: CASSSRDSFSPLHF. CDR3 nucleotides: TGTGCCAGCAGCTCGAGGGACAGTTTTTCACCCCTCCACTTT.

This clonotype was seen a few times. The CDR3, as DNA: TGTGCCAGCAGCTACGTGAGGGACGGGGAGCTGTTTTTT. Protein product: CASSYVRDGELFF. The gene calls are TRBV7-2 and TRBJ2-2; D perhaps matches TRBD2 (5 bases). CDR1 and CDR2 from the germline V gene are SGHTA and FQGNSA. Between the trimmed V and J ends, which lost 4 bases and 7 bases, there was a span of 10 bases. The CDR3 has 13 residues. Filled out from reference TRBV7-2 and TRBJ2-2, the complete variable domain reads GAGVSQSPSNKVTEKGKDVELRCDPISGHTALYWYRQSLGQGLEFLIYFQGNSAPDKSGLPSDRFSAERTGGSVSTLTIQRTQQEDSAVYLCASSYVRDGELFFGEGSRLTVL.